A single T cell receptor (beta chain) is shown here with its context. Assay: immunoSEQ multiplex PCR; the TCRdb copy retains only in-frame clones and omits some. The repertoire holds 55,000 to 75,000 clones, 82% seen once, with around 15% in the top ten. The CDR3 consists of 13 residues. Germline V lookup: CDR1 GTSNPN, CDR2 SVGIG (reference sequence). Trimming stripped 0 bases from V and 6 bases from J, with 12 bases between. This entry belongs to a study of blood T cell repertoires in COVID-19. Looking at the study overall: PBMCs, B-cell-depleted T cells, or T cells provided the cDNA or gDNA that made up the material.

This clonotype was sampled from an elderly man with active COVID-19. The chain carries TRBV30 and TRBJ2-7, with unresolved D. The sample taken for sequencing was peripheral blood. CDR3 sequence: CAWSVLPSPEQYF. The CDR3 nucleotides are TGTGCCTGGAGTGTACTACCCTCCCCCGAGCAGTACTTC.